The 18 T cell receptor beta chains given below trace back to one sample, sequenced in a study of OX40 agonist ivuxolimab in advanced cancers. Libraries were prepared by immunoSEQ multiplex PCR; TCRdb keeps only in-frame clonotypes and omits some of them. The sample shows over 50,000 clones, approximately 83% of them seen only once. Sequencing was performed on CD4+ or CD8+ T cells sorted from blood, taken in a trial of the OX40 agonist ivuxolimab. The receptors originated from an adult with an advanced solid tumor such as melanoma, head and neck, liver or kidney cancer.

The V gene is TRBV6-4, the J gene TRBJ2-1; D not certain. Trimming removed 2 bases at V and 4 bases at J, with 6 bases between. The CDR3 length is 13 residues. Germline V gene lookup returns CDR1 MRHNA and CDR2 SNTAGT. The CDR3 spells CASSDGLYNEQFF. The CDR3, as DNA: TGTGCCAGCAGTGACGGGCTATACAATGAGCAGTTCTTC.

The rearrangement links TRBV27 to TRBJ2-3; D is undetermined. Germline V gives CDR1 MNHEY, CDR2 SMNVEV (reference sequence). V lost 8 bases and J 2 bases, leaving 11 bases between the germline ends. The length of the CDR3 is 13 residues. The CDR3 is CASPSRPTDTQYF. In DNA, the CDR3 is TGTGCCAGCCCCAGCCGACCCACAGATACGCAGTATTTT.

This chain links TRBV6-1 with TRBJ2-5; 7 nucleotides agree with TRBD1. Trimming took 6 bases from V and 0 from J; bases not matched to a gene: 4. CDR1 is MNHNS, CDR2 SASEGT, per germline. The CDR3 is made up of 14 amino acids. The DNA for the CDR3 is TGTGCCAGCAGGGAGACAGGGTACCAAGAGACCCAGTACTTC. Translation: CASRETGYQETQYF.

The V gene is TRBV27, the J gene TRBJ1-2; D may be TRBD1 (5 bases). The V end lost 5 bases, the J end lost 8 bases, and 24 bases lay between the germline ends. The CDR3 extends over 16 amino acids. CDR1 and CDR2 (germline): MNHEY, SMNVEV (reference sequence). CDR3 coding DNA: TGTGCCAGCAGTGAAGATTCGGGACCGACAATGGGGGGCTACACCTTC. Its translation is CASSEDSGPTMGGYTF.

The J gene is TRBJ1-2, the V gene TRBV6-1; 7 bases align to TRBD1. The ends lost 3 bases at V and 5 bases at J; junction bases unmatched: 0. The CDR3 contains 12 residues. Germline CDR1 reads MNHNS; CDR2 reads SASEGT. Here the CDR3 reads CASSETGYGYTF. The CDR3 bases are TGTGCCAGCAGTGAGACAGGGTATGGCTACACCTTC.

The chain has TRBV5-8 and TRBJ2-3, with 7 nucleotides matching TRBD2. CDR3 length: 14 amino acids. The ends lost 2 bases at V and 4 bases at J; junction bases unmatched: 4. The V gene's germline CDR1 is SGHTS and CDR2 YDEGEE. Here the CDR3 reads CASSFGGEADTQYF. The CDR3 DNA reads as TGTGCCAGCAGCTTTGGGGGGGAGGCAGATACGCAGTATTTT.

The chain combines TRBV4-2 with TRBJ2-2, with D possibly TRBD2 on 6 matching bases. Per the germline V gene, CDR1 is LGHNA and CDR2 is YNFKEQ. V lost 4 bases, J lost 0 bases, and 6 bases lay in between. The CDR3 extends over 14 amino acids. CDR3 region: CASSRDSNTGELFF. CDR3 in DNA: TGTGCCAGCAGCCGGGACTCGAACACCGGGGAGCTGTTTTTT.

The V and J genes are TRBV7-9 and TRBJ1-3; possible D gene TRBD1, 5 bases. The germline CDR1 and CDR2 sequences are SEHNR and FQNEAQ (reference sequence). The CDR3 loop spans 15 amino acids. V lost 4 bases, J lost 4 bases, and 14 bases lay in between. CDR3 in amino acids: CASSWSRGVGNTIYF. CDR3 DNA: TGTGCCAGCAGCTGGTCGCGAGGGGTCGGAAACACCATATATTTT.

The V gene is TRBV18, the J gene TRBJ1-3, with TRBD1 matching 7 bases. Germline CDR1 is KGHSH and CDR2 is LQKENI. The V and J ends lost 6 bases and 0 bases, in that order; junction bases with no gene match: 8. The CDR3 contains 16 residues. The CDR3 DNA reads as TGTGCCAGCTCTCTTGACAGGGCGGACTCTGGAAACACCATATATTTT. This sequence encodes CASSLDRADSGNTIYF.

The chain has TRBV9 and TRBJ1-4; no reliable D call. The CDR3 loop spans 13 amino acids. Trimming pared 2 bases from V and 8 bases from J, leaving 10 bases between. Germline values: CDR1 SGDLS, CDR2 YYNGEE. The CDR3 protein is CASSVAPGEKLFF. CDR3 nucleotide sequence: TGTGCCAGCAGCGTCGCACCAGGAGAAAAACTGTTTTTT.

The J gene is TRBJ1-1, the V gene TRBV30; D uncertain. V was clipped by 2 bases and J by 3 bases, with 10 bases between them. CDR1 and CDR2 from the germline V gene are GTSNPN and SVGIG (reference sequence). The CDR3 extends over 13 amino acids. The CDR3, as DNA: TGTGCCTGGAGTCCCCGTCCCGACACTGAAGCTTTCTTT. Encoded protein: CAWSPRPDTEAFF.

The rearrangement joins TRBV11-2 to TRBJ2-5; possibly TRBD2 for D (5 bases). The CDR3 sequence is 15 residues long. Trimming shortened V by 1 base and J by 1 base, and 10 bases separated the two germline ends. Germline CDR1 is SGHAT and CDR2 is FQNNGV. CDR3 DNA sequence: TGTGCCAGCAGCTTAGGTGCGGGTCCCCAAGAGACCCAGTACTTC. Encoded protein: CASSLGAGPQETQYF.

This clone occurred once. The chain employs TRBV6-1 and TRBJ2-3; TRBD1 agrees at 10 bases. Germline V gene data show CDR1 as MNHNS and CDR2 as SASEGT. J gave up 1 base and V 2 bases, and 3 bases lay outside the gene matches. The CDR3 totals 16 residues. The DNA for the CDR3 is TGTGCCAGCAGTGAATGGACAGGGGGACGCACAGATACGCAGTATTTT. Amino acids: CASSEWTGGRTDTQYF.

For the CDR3, the DNA is TGTGCCAGCAGCTCCCCGGGACTAGCTTCGTATGAGCAGTTCTTC. Translating it yields CASSSPGLASYEQFF. This rearrangement joins TRBV5-4 to TRBJ2-1; the match to TRBD2 covers 9 bases. Germline V gene lookup returns CDR1 SGHNT and CDR2 YYREEE (reference sequence). V shed 3 bases and J 8 bases; nucleotides not matched to a gene: 9. This CDR3 comprises 15 residues.

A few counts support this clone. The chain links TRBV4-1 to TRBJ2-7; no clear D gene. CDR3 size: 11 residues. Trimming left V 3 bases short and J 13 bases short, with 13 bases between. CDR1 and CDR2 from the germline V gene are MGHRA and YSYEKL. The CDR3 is CASSHARRGYF. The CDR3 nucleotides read TGCGCCAGCAGCCACGCCAGACGAGGATACTTC.

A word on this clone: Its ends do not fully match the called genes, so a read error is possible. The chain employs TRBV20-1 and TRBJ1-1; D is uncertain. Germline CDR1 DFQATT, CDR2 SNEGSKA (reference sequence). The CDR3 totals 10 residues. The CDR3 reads CSARNIEAFF. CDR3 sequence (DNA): TGCAGTGCTAGAAACATTGAAGCTTTCTTT.

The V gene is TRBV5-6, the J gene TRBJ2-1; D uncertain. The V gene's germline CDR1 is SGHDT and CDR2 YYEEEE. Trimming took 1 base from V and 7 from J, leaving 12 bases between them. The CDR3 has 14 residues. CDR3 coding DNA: TGTGCCAGCAGCTTGTGGGTTTCTGGTAATGAGCAGTTCTTC. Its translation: CASSLWVSGNEQFF.

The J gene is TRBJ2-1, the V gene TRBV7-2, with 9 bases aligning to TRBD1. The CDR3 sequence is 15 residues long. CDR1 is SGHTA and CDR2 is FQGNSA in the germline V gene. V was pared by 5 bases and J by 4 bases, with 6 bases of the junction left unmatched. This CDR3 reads CASSLGQGGYNEQFF. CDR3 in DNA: TGTGCCAGCAGCCTGGGACAGGGTGGATACAATGAGCAGTTCTTC.